Below, 20 T cell receptor beta chains from the same sample are listed, as sequenced in a study of cytomegalovirus exposure and HLA in healthy donors (dated by TCRdb to about 2017). Library preparation used the immunoSEQ multiplex PCR assay. For the multiplex PCR, a mixture combining 60 forward primers for TCR Vbeta segments and 13 reverse primers for TCR Jbeta segments was used. TCRdb took over this immuneACCESS table, retaining in-frame rearrangements with V and J assigned. Such tables are incomplete; in checked studies, under half of the missing clones stem from an unresolved V gene, and the remainder is unexplained. This sample's table carries around 50,000 clones. The leading ten clones occupy 9% to 15% of the sample. Sequenced material: PBMCs. The receptors come from a woman aged 25 to 39 in good health and CMV-seropositive.

The CDR3 DNA follows: TGTGCCAGCAGTTACCCGAGCGGGGGGGCTCGGAATGAGCAGTTCTTC. This encodes CASSYPSGGARNEQFF. This rearrangement joins TRBV6-6 to TRBJ2-1; TRBD2 matches at 10 bases. The V and J ends lost 2 bases and 7 bases, in that order; junction bases with no gene match: 8. This CDR3 is built from 16 residues. Germline CDR1 reads MNHNY; CDR2 reads SVGAGI (reference sequence).

The chain has TRBV30 and TRBJ1-5; D call uncertain. The germline V gene encodes CDR1 GTSNPN and CDR2 SVGIG (reference sequence). The CDR3 loop spans 13 amino acids. V lost 0 bases and J 7 bases, leaving 10 bases between the germline ends. The CDR3 nucleotides are TGTGCCTGGAGTGTCGCACACGGGCAGCCCCAGCATTTT. Residues: CAWSVAHGQPQHF.

V usage is TRBV27 and J usage is TRBJ1-5; 8 bases line up with TRBD1. This CDR3 has 13 amino acids. Germline-derived CDR1 and CDR2 are MNHEY and SMNVEV (reference sequence). The trim removed 3 bases at V and 6 bases at J, leaving 1 base unmatched. This CDR3 is CASSLDRAQPQHF. The CDR3 bases are TGTGCCAGCAGTTTGGACAGGGCTCAGCCCCAGCATTTT.

The chain combines TRBV5-1 with TRBJ2-7; 8 nucleotides line up with TRBD1. The germline V gene has CDR1 SGHRS and CDR2 YFSETQ. The junction had 4 bases not matched to a gene; V was cut back by 0 bases and J by 2 bases. This CDR3 is built from 15 residues. Written as DNA, the CDR3 is TGCGCCAGCAGCTTGGAGGGACAGGCAGCCTACGAGCAGTACTTC. It specifies CASSLEGQAAYEQYF.

The gene calls are TRBV2 and TRBJ2-7, with 11 nucleotides matching TRBD2. V was pared by 3 bases and J by 0 bases, with 7 bases of the junction left unmatched. In germline, CDR1 is SNHLY, CDR2 FYNNEI. CDR3 length equals 17 residues. Here the CDR3 DNA reads TGTGCCAGCAGTGATGCGTCTCTAGCGGGGGGCTCCTACGAGCAGTACTTC. Its protein is CASSDASLAGGSYEQYF. Full variable domain (rest looked up from reference TRBV2 and TRBJ2-7): EPEVTQTPSHQVTQMGQEVILRCVPISNHLYFYWYRQILGQKVEFLVSFYNNEISEKSEIFDDQFSVERPDGSNFTLKIRSTKLEDSAMYFCASSDASLAGGSYEQYFGPGTRLTVT.

The chain is built from TRBV6-5 and TRBJ1-1, with D unresolved. The germline V gene has CDR1 MNHEY and CDR2 SVGAGI. V was cut by 4 bases and J by 0 bases, with 12 bases left in between. This CDR3 is built from 15 residues. The CDR3: CASSFGLEMNTEAFF. The CDR3 DNA sequence: TGTGCCAGCAGTTTTGGACTGGAAATGAACACTGAAGCTTTCTTT.

This sequence joins TRBV6-5 and TRBJ1-4; 7 nucleotides line up with TRBD1. V lost 8 bases and J lost 6; bases outside the gene matches: 6. Germline lookup yields CDR1 MNHEY and CDR2 SVGAGI. This CDR3 has 13 amino acids. The CDR3: CASGTEVHEKLFF. The CDR3 DNA sequence: TGTGCCAGCGGGACAGAGGTCCATGAAAAACTGTTTTTT.

The chain links TRBV2 to TRBJ2-3; 7 bases line up with TRBD1. This CDR3 spans 14 amino acids. From germline, CDR1 is SNHLY and CDR2 FYNNEI. V gave up 4 bases and J gave up 1 base; unmatched junction bases: 2. The CDR3 here is CASSGDSGTDTQYF. CDR3 coding DNA: TGTGCCAGCAGTGGGGACAGTGGCACAGATACGCAGTATTTT.

The V and J genes are TRBV6-5 and TRBJ2-1; 7 bases align to TRBD2. Germline V gene data show CDR1 as MNHEY and CDR2 as SVGAGI. V dropped 5 bases and J dropped 4; count of bases not matched to a gene: 5. The CDR3 is 14 residues long. The CDR3 sequence is CASSDPGGYNEQFF. The CDR3 DNA follows: TGTGCCAGCAGTGACCCGGGGGGTTACAATGAGCAGTTCTTC.

As concerns this clone: One end of the junction is discordant with germline, which a read error may explain. The V and J genes are TRBV7-7 and TRBJ2-3; TRBD2 aligns across 9 bases. Germline values: CDR1 SSHAT, CDR2 FNYEAQ (reference sequence). The CDR3 is 15 residues long. CDR3 residues: CASSFSGGPTDTQYF. Here the CDR3 DNA reads TGTGCTAGCAGCTTCAGCGGGGGGCCCACAGATACGCAGTATTTT. The whole variable domain, filled in from reference TRBV7-7 and TRBJ2-3, reads GAGVSQSPRYKVTKRGQDVTLRCDPISSHATLYWYQQALGQGPEFLTYFNYEAQPDKSGLPSDRFSAERPEGSISTLTIQRTEQRDSAMYRCASSFSGGPTDTQYFGPGTRLTVL.

The V call is TRBV5-1, the J call TRBJ2-7; 7 bases match TRBD1. This CDR3 contains 15 residues. The germline V gene encodes CDR1 SGHRS and CDR2 YFSETQ. J lost 3 bases, V lost 3 bases, and 9 bases had no gene match. The CDR3 nucleotides are TGCGCCAGCAGCTCCCCAGGGACAGCAAACTACGAGCAGTACTTC. Amino acids: CASSSPGTANYEQYF.

V and J are TRBV30 and TRBJ2-1; D unclear. The germline V and J ends were trimmed by 0 bases and 8 bases, with 5 bases remaining between them. The CDR3 runs to 11 residues. Germline V gene sequence: CDR1 GTSNPN, CDR2 SVGIG (reference sequence). This chain's CDR3 is CAWSVLDEQFF. The CDR3 coding sequence is TGTGCCTGGAGTGTACTTGATGAGCAGTTCTTC.

The chain is built from TRBV5-4 and TRBJ2-1; tentative D call: TRBD2 (5 bases). Per the germline V gene, CDR1 is SGHNT and CDR2 is YYREEE (reference sequence). The CDR3 is made up of 15 amino acids. The germline V and J ends were trimmed by 6 bases and 5 bases, with 18 bases remaining between them. CDR3 sequence (DNA): TGTGCCAGCAACCTGGAAAAGAGCGGCCACAATGAGCAGTTCTTC. Its translation is CASNLEKSGHNEQFF.

The chain combines TRBV2 with TRBJ2-1; 7 bases are shared with TRBD2. V lost 6 bases to trimming and J lost 1 base; unmatched junction nucleotides: 6. Germline V lookup: CDR1 SNHLY, CDR2 FYNNEI. The CDR3 consists of 15 residues. Here the CDR3 DNA reads TGTGCCAGCAGACCCAGACTAGCTTCCTACAATGAGCAGTTCTTC. Protein sequence: CASRPRLASYNEQFF.

This sequence joins TRBV29-1 and TRBJ1-2; 10 bases agree with TRBD1. V was clipped by 4 bases and J by 3 bases; unmatched bases: 2. This CDR3 is 13 amino acids long. Looked up from germline, CDR1 is SQVTM and CDR2 is ANQGSEA. The CDR3 DNA sequence: TGCAGCGTTGTGACAGGGGGCGACTATGGCTACACCTTC. Translated: CSVVTGGDYGYTF.

The chain is built from TRBV14 and TRBJ2-5, with 8 nucleotides matching TRBD1. With 2 bases clipped from V and 5 bases from J, the junction kept 13 bases outside the gene matches. Germline CDR1 reads SGHDN; CDR2 reads FVKESK. The CDR3 extends over 17 amino acids. DNA of the CDR3: TGTGCCAGCAGCCAAACCAGCCCCCCAGGGGGCGTGGAGACCCAGTACTTC. This sequence encodes CASSQTSPPGGVETQYF.

The genes are TRBV28 and TRBJ2-5; D is unclear. From germline, CDR1 is MDHEN and CDR2 SYDVKM. The V gene lost 7 bases and the J gene lost 7 bases, with 10 bases spanning the gap. The CDR3 contains 11 residues. DNA for the CDR3: TGTGCCAGCATTCAATCGGGGACCCAGTACTTC. Translation: CASIQSGTQYF.

The chain uses TRBV5-1 and TRBJ1-1; D is undetermined. Germline V gives CDR1 SGHRS, CDR2 YFSETQ. The V gene lost 4 bases and the J gene lost 1 base, with 11 bases spanning the gap. The length of the CDR3 is 14 residues. The CDR3 here is CASSPSAGNTEAFF. In DNA form, the CDR3 reads TGCGCCAGCAGCCCAAGCGCGGGGAACACTGAAGCTTTCTTT.

The chain combines TRBV11-2 with TRBJ2-2, with TRBD1 matching over 9 bases. Germline V gene lookup returns CDR1 SGHAT and CDR2 FQNNGV. Losses at the gene ends were 8 bases for V and 6 bases for J; bases not matched to a gene: 13. This CDR3 is built from 16 residues. As DNA, the CDR3 is TGTGCCAGCCGGACCCCCGGGACAGGGCAGCCCGGGGAGCTGTTTTTT. Its translation: CASRTPGTGQPGELFF.

J is TRBJ2-1 and V is TRBV2; possible D gene TRBD1, 6 bases. The length of the CDR3 is 11 residues. Trimming removed 10 bases at V and 14 bases at J, with 18 bases between. CDR1 and CDR2 from the germline V gene are SNHLY and FYNNEI. The CDR3: CATLYRQAEFF. The CDR3 bases are TGTGCCACCCTTTACCGACAGGCCGAGTTCTTC. The full variable domain, its missing parts supplied by reference TRBV2 and TRBJ2-1, is EPEVTQTPSHQVTQMGQEVILRCVPISNHLYFYWYRQILGQKVEFLVSFYNNEISEKSEIFDDQFSVERPDGSNFTLKIRSTKLEDSAMYFCATLYRQAEFFGPGTRLTVL.